A single sample is the source of the 21 T cell receptor beta chains below, sequenced in a study of vaccination effects on CD4 cells after COVID-19 (dated by TCRdb to between 2020 and 2023). These receptors lack a known antigen. In the ViraFEST assay, PBMC were stimulated with viral peptide pools, and antigen-specific CD4+ T cell clonotypes were then identified by expansion using TCR sequencing. After more than 9 days of culture, CD4+ T cells were isolated with the EasySep CD4+ T cell isolation kit. Each participant got two doses of an mRNA SARS-CoV-2 vaccine, either BNT162b2 or mRNA-1273. The library was obtained by the immunoSEQ multiplex PCR assay. In its TCRdb copy, this immuneACCESS table keeps in-frame sequences only and misses some clones. Where compared with another copy, unresolved V genes explain less than half of these, and the others have no known cause. This sample gives roughly 32,000 clones in total; about 70% of them show up just once. The leading ten clones occupy 9.5% to 15% of the sample.

The material was CD4+ T cells from PBMCs cultured with HCoV-229E spike peptides, obtained after COVID-19 vaccination. Reading the label with the study, this specimen's cell subset or site is: HCoV-229E spike overlapping peptide pool stimulation. Receptors were obtained from a human donor who received a COVID-19 vaccine.

The chain combines TRBV3-1 (or the pseudogene TRBV3-2) with TRBJ1-5; 9 bases line up with TRBD1. Germline CDR1 LGHDT, CDR2 YNNKEL (reference sequence). Germline trimming cut 1 base from V and 7 bases from J; bases unmatched to any gene: 2. The CDR3 sequence is 14 residues long. The CDR3: CASSQGTGDQPQHF. CDR3 in DNA: TGTGCCAGCAGCCAAGGGACAGGGGACCAGCCCCAGCATTTT.

The CDR3 sequence: CASSSRLAGGQETQYF. CDR3 bases: TGTGCCAGCAGCTCTCGACTAGCGGGGGGGCAAGAGACCCAGTACTTC. This chain uses TRBV11-2 with TRBJ2-5, with 14 bases lining up with TRBD2. Germline lookup yields CDR1 SGHAT and CDR2 FQNNGV. The V and J ends lost 4 bases and 2 bases, in that order; junction bases with no gene match: 3. This CDR3 is built from 16 residues.

The chain joins TRBV25-1 to TRBJ2-7, with D uncertain. Trimming cost V 7 bases and J 3 bases, with 10 bases left between them. CDR3 size: 12 residues. The V gene's germline CDR1 is MGHDK and CDR2 SYGVNS. The CDR3 DNA reads TGTGCCAGCAAAGCACCTCACTACGAGCAGTACTTC. It yields the protein CASKAPHYEQYF.

V is TRBV12-3 or TRBV12-4 and J is TRBJ2-3, with TRBD2 matching over 7 bases. With V trimmed by 8 bases and J by 2 bases, 4 bases remained unmatched. This CDR3 comprises 13 residues. CDR3 in amino acids: CASGRDFTDTQYF. The DNA for the CDR3 is TGTGCCAGCGGGAGGGACTTCACAGATACGCAGTATTTT.

The chain is built from TRBV11-2 and TRBJ2-1, with 9 bases matching TRBD1. From germline, CDR1 is SGHAT and CDR2 FQNNGV. V lost 0 bases and J lost 6; bases outside the gene matches: 6. The CDR3 is made up of 16 amino acids. In DNA form, the CDR3 reads TGTGCCAGCAGCTTAGATGGCGGACAGGGGTTCAATGAGCAGTTCTTC. Encoded protein: CASSLDGGQGFNEQFF.

This clone was picked up a small number of times. This chain uses TRBV5-4 with TRBJ2-2; 10 bases align to TRBD1. The J segment lost 6 bases and the V segment lost 2 bases, leaving 4 bases of the junction unmatched. Germline lookup yields CDR1 SGHNT and CDR2 YYREEE (reference sequence). This CDR3 comprises 15 residues. CDR3 region: CASSFRDRGPGELFF. DNA for the CDR3: TGTGCCAGCAGCTTTCGGGACAGGGGCCCCGGGGAGCTGTTTTTT.

V gene TRBV3-1 (or the pseudogene TRBV3-2) combines with J gene TRBJ2-2; possible D gene TRBD2, 5 bases. There are 15 residues in the CDR3. Trimming pared 5 bases from V and 5 bases from J, leaving 15 bases between. Germline-derived CDR1 and CDR2 are LGHDT and YNNKEL (reference sequence). The CDR3 DNA reads as TGTGCCAGCAGCATAAGGACTCATTCGACCGGGGAGCTGTTTTTT. It codes for CASSIRTHSTGELFF.

Details on this clone: A junction end diverges from the germline sequence, so it may reflect a read error. CDR3 nucleotides: TGTGCCAGCAGCTTAGCGGCTTCTTGGGACAGGATCTTC. Translating gives CASSLAASWDRIF. V gene TRBV7-2 combines with J gene TRBJ1-2, with TRBD1 matching 8 bases. CDR1 SGHTA and CDR2 FQGNSA come from the germline V gene. The length of the CDR3 is 13 residues.

The rearrangement joins TRBV4-1 to TRBJ1-3, with a possible D match to TRBD1 (6 bases). The V gene's germline CDR1 is MGHRA and CDR2 YSYEKL. V gave up 1 base and J gave up 4 bases, with 11 bases separating them. The CDR3 is made up of 15 amino acids. The DNA of the CDR3 is TGCGCCAGCAGCCAAGGGGGGGCAGGAGGAAACACCATATATTTT. Residues: CASSQGGAGGNTIYF.

This sequence joins TRBV3-1 (or the pseudogene TRBV3-2) and TRBJ1-1; 8 bases are shared with TRBD1. V lost 0 bases to trimming and J lost 11 bases; unmatched junction nucleotides: 11. This CDR3 spans 15 amino acids. Germline V gene lookup returns CDR1 LGHDT and CDR2 YNNKEL (reference sequence). The CDR3 sequence: CASSQDMDRDAVAFF. The CDR3 DNA reads TGTGCCAGCAGCCAAGATATGGACAGGGATGCAGTCGCTTTCTTT.

The J gene is TRBJ1-6, the V gene TRBV13, with TRBD1 as a possible D gene (6 bases). In germline, CDR1 is PRHDT, CDR2 FYEKMQ (reference sequence). V lost 0 bases to trimming and J lost 7 bases, with 13 bases between them. The length of the CDR3 is 16 residues. This CDR3 is CASSLGRGSGNSPLHF. The CDR3 bases are TGTGCCAGCAGCTTAGGCAGGGGAAGTGGGAATTCACCCCTCCACTTT.

This chain connects TRBV7-8 to TRBJ2-1, with 7 bases identical to TRBD1. The CDR3 extends over 14 amino acids. The germline CDR1 and CDR2 sequences are SGHVS and FQNEAQ. V lost 3 bases and J lost 8; bases outside the gene matches: 7. The chain's CDR3 is CASSLTDRYDEQFF. CDR3 nucleotides: TGTGCCAGCAGCTTGACGGACAGGTACGATGAGCAGTTCTTC.

As to this clone: A read error may produce the germline difference seen at one junction end. The chain employs TRBV6-1 and TRBJ2-7; 7 bases are shared with TRBD1. CDR3 length: 13 residues. The V gene's germline CDR1 is MNHNS and CDR2 SASEGT. This CDR3 is CASREGTVYEQYF. CDR3 in DNA: TGTGCCAGCAGAGAAGGGACAGTTTACGAGCAGTACTTC.

This chain uses TRBV6-4 with TRBJ2-2; tentatively, D is TRBD1 or TRBD2 (7 bases each). CDR3 length: 15 residues. V was trimmed by 6 bases and J by 3 bases, leaving 14 bases between them. Per the germline V gene, CDR1 is MRHNA and CDR2 is SNTAGT. CDR3 loop: CASSRGGADTGELFF. The CDR3 region has the DNA TGTGCCAGCAGCAGGGGGGGAGCAGACACCGGGGAGCTGTTTTTT.

The chain joins TRBV13 to TRBJ2-3; TRBD1 matches 10 bases. This CDR3 contains 16 residues. After removal of 1 base from V and 6 bases from J, the junction contained 7 bases not matched to a gene. Per germline, CDR1 PRHDT and CDR2 FYEKMQ (reference sequence). CDR3 sequence reads: CASSLVWDRGLDTQYF. CDR3 DNA sequence: TGTGCCAGCAGCTTAGTCTGGGACAGGGGCTTGGATACGCAGTATTTT.

In its sample, this clone was seen a few times. The J gene is TRBJ2-6, the V gene TRBV4-1; D may be TRBD2 (5 bases). The germline CDR1 and CDR2 sequences are MGHRA and YSYEKL. V was shortened by 3 bases and J by 0 bases, with 18 bases between the two germline ends. The CDR3 has 19 residues. CDR3 loop: CASSQIPGAGSSGANVLTF. CDR3 in DNA: TGCGCCAGCAGCCAGATTCCAGGTGCGGGTAGCTCTGGGGCCAACGTCCTGACTTTC.

Here the CDR3 reads CASSPRTGGLNEKLFF. DNA of the CDR3: TGTGCCAGTAGTCCTCGGACAGGGGGACTTAATGAAAAACTGTTTTTT. The chain combines TRBV19 with TRBJ1-4, with 10 bases aligning to TRBD1. Germline CDR1 reads LNHDA; CDR2 reads SQIVND (reference sequence). The CDR3 contains 16 residues. J lost 4 bases, V lost 5 bases, and 7 bases had no gene match.

The chain couples TRBV6-4 to TRBJ2-1; 10 nucleotides align to TRBD1. Germline V CDR1 and CDR2: MRHNA, SNTAGT. CDR3 length: 13 residues. V shed 5 bases and J 6 bases; nucleotides not matched to a gene: 1. This CDR3 reads CASSRTGGNEQFF. The DNA for the CDR3 is TGTGCCAGCAGTAGGACAGGGGGCAATGAGCAGTTCTTC.

The chain employs TRBV10-3 and TRBJ2-7; weak D call: TRBD2 (6 bases). Per germline, CDR1 ENHRY and CDR2 SYGVKD. The CDR3 extends over 15 amino acids. V was cut by 3 bases and J by 12 bases, with 24 bases left in between. The CDR3 sequence is CAISESRRENFITYF. The DNA for the CDR3 is TGTGCCATCAGTGAATCGCGGCGGGAAAATTTTATAACGTACTTC.

The chain has TRBV5-1 and TRBJ2-1; maybe TRBD1 (6 bases). The V gene lost 1 base and the J gene lost 6 bases, with 8 bases spanning the gap. There are 13 residues in the CDR3. Germline lookup yields CDR1 SGHRS and CDR2 YFSETQ. In DNA form, the CDR3 reads TGCGCCAGCAGCTTGTTACAGGGCAATGAGCAGTTCTTC. Protein: CASSLLQGNEQFF.

This sequence joins TRBV5-1 and TRBJ2-5; D may match TRBD1 or TRBD2 (5 bases each). Germline assignment: CDR1 SGHRS and CDR2 YFSETQ. V was shortened by 4 bases and J by 3 bases, with 10 bases between the two germline ends. This CDR3 has 13 residues. Here the CDR3 reads CASSLGPEETQYF. For the CDR3, the DNA is TGCGCCAGCAGCCTGGGACCAGAAGAGACCCAGTACTTC. Filled out from reference TRBV5-1 and TRBJ2-5, the complete variable domain reads KAGVTQTPRYLIKTRGQQVTLSCSPISGHRSVSWYQQTPGQGLQFLFEYFSETQRNKGNFPGRFSGRQFSNSRSEMNVSTLELGDSALYLCASSLGPEETQYFGPGTRLLVL.